The source of this T cell receptor beta chain is a study of T cell responses to AZD1222 COVID-19 vaccine. Study-level results: In a largely white British group with more females than males, clonal diversity was possibly underestimated. Seropositive AZD1222 recipients at baseline numbered only 5 to 7.

With 3 bases clipped from V and 2 bases from J, the junction kept 3 bases outside the gene matches. CDR3 length: 15 amino acids. Germline V gene data show CDR1 as MNHNS and CDR2 as SASEGT. As concerns this clone: Its antigen is currently unknown.

Repertoires were generated with immunoSEQ multiplex PCR, while TCRdb's copy carries only in-frame clones and drops some. The sample has 55,000 to 70,000 clones; 80% to 85% are singletons. Sequencing used peripheral blood, obtained on day 0 of AZD1222 vaccination. The TCR originated in an adult in good health. The V gene is TRBV6-1, the J gene TRBJ2-2; 7 nucleotides match TRBD2. In DNA form, the CDR3 reads TGTGCCAGCAGTGATTGGGGGGGAAACACCGGGGAGCTGTTTTTT. It yields the protein CASSDWGGNTGELFF.